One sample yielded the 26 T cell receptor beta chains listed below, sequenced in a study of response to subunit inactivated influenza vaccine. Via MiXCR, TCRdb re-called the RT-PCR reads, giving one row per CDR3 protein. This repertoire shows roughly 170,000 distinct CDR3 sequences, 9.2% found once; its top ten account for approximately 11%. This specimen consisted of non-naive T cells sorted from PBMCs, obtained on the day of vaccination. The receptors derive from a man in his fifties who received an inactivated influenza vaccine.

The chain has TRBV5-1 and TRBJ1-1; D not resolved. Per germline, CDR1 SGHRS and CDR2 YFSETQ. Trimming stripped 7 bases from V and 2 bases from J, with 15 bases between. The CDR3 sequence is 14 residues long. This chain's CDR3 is CASFPTATNTEAFF. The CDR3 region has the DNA TGCGCCAGCTTCCCCACAGCTACCAACACTGAAGCTTTCTTT.

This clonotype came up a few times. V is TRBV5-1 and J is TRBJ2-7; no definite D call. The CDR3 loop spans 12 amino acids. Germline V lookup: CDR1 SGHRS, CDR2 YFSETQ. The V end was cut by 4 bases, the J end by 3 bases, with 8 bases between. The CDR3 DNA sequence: TGCGCCAGCAGCCCGAATTTCTACGAGCAGTACTTC. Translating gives CASSPNFYEQYF.

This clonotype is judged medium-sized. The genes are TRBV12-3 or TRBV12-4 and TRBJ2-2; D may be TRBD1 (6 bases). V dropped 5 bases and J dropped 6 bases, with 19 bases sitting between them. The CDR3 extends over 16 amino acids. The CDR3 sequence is CASSPRAVEGAGELFF. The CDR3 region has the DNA TGTGCCAGCAGTCCCCGCGCCGTAGAGGGGGCCGGGGAGCTGTTTTTT.

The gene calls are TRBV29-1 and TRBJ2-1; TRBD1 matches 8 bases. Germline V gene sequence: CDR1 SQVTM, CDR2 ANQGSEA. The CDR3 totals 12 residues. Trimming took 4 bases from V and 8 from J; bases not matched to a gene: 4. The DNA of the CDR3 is TGCAGCGTTGGCCGGGACAGGTATGAGCAGTTCTTC. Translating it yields CSVGRDRYEQFF.

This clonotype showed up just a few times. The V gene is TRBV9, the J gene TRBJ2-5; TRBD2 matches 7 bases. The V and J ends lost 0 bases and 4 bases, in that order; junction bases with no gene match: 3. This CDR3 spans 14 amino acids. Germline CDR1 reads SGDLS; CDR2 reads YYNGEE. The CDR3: CASSVGVAGETQYF. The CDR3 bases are TGTGCCAGCAGCGTAGGAGTAGCGGGAGAGACCCAGTACTTC.

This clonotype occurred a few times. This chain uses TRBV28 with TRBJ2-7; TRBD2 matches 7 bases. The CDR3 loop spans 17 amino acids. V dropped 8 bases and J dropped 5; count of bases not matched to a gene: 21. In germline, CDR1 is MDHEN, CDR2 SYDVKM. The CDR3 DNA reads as TGTGCCAGCGGGAGTCCTAGGGGAAGTAGCGGGCAAGACGAGCAGTACTTC. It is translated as CASGSPRGSSGQDEQYF. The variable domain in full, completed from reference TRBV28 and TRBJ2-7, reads DVKVTQSSRYLVKRTGEKVFLECVQDMDHENMFWYRQDPGLGLRLIYFSYDVKMKEKGDIPEGYSVSREKKERFSLILESASTNQTSMYLCASGSPRGSSGQDEQYFGPGTRLTVT.

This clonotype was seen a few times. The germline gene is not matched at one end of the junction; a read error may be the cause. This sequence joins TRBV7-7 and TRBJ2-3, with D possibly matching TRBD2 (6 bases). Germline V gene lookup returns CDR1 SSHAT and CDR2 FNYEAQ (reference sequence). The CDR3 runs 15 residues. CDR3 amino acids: CASSPGSPGADTQYF. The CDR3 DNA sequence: TGTGCTAGCAGCCCCGGGAGCCCCGGTGCAGATACGCAGTATTTT.

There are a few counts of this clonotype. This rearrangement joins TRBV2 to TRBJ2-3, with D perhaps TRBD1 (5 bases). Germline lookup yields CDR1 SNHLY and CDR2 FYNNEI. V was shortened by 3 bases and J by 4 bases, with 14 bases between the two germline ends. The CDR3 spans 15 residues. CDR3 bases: TGTGCCAGCAGTGAGGGTCAGGGCAAGGCAGATACGCAGTATTTT. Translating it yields CASSEGQGKADTQYF.

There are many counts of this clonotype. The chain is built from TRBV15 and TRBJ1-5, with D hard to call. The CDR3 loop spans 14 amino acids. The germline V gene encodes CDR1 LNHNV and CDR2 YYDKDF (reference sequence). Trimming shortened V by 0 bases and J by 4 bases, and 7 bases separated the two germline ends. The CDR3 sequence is CATSRDQLNQPQHF. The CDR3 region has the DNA TGTGCCACCAGCAGAGATCAACTGAATCAGCCCCAGCATTTT.

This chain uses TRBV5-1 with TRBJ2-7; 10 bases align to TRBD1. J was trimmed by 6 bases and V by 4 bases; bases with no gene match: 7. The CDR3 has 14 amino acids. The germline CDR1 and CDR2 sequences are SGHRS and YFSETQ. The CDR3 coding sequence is TGCGCCAGCAGCCCGAAGGACAGGGGGGTCGAGCAGTACTTC. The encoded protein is CASSPKDRGVEQYF.

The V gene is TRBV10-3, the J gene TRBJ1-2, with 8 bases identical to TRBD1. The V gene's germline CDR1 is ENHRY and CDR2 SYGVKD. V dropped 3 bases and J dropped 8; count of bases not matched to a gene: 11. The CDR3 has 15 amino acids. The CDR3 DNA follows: TGTGCCATCAGTGAACGGCAGGGGGCGATGGAGGGCTACACCTTC. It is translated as CAISERQGAMEGYTF.

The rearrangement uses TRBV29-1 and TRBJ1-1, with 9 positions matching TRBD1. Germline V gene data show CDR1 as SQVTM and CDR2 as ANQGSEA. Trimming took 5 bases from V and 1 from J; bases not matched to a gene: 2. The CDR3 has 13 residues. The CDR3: CSVNRGRNTEAFF. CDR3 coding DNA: TGCAGCGTTAACAGGGGGCGGAACACTGAAGCTTTCTTT.

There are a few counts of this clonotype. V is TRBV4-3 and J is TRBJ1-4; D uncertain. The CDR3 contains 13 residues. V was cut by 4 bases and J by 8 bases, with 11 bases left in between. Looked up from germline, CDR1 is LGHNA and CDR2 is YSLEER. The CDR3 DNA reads TGCGCCAGCAGCCTGCGGAGCGGGGAAAAACTGTTTTTT. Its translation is CASSLRSGEKLFF.

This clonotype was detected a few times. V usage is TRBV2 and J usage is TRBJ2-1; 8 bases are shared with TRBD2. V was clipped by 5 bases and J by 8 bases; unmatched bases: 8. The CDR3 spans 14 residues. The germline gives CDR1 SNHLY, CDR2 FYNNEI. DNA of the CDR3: TGTGCCAGCAGTCCCCCGGGACTAGTGGATGAGCAGTTCTTC. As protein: CASSPPGLVDEQFF.

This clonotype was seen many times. The CDR3 loop reads CASSPGTGFGELFF. The CDR3 DNA reads as TGTGCCAGCAGCCCAGGGACAGGATTCGGGGAGCTGTTTTTT. The J gene is TRBJ2-2, the V gene TRBV11-2, with TRBD1 identical over 8 bases. Germline assignment: CDR1 SGHAT and CDR2 FQNNGV. CDR3 length equals 14 residues. Losses at the gene ends were 5 bases for V and 7 bases for J; bases not matched to a gene: 6.

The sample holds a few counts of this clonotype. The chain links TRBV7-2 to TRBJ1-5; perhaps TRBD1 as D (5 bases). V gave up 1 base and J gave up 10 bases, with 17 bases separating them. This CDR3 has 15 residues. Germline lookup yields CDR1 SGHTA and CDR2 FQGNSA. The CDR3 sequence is CASSLGEVQGEPQHF. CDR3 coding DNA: TGTGCCAGCAGCTTAGGGGAAGTGCAGGGTGAACCCCAGCATTTT.

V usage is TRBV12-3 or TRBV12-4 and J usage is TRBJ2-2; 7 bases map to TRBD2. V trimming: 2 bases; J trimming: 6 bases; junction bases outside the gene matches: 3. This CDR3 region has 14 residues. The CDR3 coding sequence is TGTGCCAGCAGTTTAATGGGGAGGGCCGGGGAGCTGTTTTTT. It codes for CASSLMGRAGELFF.

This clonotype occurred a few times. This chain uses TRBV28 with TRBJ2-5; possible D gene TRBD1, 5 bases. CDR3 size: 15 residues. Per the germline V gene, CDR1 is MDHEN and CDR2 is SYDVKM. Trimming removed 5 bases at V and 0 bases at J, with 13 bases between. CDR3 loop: CASSLRAGNQETQYF. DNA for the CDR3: TGTGCCAGCAGTCTAAGAGCAGGGAACCAAGAGACCCAGTACTTC.

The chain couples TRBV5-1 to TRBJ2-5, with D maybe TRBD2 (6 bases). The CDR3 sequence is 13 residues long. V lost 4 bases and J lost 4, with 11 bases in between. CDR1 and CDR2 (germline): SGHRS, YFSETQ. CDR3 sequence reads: CASSLMRGETQYF. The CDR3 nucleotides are TGCGCCAGCAGCCTCATGCGGGGAGAGACCCAGTACTTC.

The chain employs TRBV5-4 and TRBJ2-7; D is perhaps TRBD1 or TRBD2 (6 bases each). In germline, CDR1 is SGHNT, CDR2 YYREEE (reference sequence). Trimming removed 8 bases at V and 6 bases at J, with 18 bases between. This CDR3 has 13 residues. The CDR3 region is CARSPGGPCEQYF. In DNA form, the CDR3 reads TGTGCCAGGAGCCCCGGGGGCCCCTGCGAGCAGTACTTC.

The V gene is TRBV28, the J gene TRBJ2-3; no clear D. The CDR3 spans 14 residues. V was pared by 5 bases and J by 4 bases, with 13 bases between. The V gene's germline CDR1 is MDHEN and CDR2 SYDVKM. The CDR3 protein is CASSPRARADTQYF. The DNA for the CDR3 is TGTGCCAGCAGTCCCCGGGCAAGGGCAGATACGCAGTATTTT.

The CDR3 spells CASSATAGVLEQYF. CDR3 coding DNA: TGTGCCAGCAGCGCAACGGCGGGAGTCCTCGAGCAGTACTTC. The chain joins TRBV9 to TRBJ2-7, with 7 bases matching TRBD2. The CDR3 sequence is 14 residues long. The ends lost 3 bases at V and 6 bases at J; junction bases unmatched: 9. Germline V lookup: CDR1 SGDLS, CDR2 YYNGEE.

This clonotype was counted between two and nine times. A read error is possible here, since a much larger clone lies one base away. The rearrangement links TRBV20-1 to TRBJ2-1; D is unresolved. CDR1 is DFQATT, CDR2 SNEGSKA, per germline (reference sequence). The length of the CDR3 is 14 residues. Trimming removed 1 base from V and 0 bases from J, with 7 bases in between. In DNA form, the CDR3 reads TGCAGTGCTAGAGGGCGGAACTCCTACAATGAGCAGTTCTTC. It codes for CSARGRNSYNEQFF.

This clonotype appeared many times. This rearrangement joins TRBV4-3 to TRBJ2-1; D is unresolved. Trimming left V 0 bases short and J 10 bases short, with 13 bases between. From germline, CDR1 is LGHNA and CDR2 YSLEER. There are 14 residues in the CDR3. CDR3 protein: CASSQDRARSEQFF. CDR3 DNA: TGCGCCAGCAGCCAAGATCGGGCGCGTAGCGAGCAGTTCTTC.

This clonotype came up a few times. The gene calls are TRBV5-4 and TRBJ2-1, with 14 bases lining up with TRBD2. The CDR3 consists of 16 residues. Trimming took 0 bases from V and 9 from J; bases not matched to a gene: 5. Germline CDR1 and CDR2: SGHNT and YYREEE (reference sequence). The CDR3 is CASSLGLAGGPSEQFF. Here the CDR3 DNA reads TGTGCCAGCAGCTTGGGACTAGCGGGAGGGCCAAGTGAGCAGTTCTTC.

CDR3 loop: CSGLAGGPLTGELFF. The CDR3 nucleotides read TGCAGTGGGCTAGCGGGAGGGCCCTTGACCGGGGAGCTGTTTTTT. The genes are TRBV20-1 and TRBJ2-2, with 12 bases fitting TRBD2. This CDR3 is 15 amino acids long. Per germline, CDR1 DFQATT and CDR2 SNEGSKA (reference sequence). J was trimmed by 5 bases and V by 7 bases; bases with no gene match: 8.